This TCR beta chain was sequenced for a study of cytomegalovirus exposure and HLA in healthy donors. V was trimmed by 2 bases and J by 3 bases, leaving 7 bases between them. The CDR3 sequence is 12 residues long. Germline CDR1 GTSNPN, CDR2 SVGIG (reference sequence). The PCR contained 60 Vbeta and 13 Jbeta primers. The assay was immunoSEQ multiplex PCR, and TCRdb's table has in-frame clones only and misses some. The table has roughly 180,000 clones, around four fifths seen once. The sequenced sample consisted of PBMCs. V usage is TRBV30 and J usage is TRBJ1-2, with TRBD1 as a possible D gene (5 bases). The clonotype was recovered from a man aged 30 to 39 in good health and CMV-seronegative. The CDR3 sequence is CAWSKGHYGYTF. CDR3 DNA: TGTGCCTGGAGTAAGGGGCACTATGGCTACACCTTC.